The T cell receptor beta chain described here comes from a study of T cells in Graves' hyperthyroidism and ophthalmopathy. Findings and caveats of the study: Most thyroid clonotypes expanded above 0.001 were also detected in blood. Ophthalmopathy was model-predicted a median about 6.7 months pre-onset.

In its sample, this clonotype was seen many times. Antigen: not known. Each diagnosis drew on symptoms, thyroxine, TRAb, thyroid ultrasound and orbital computed tomography findings. It was 8 to 10 ml of fresh peripheral blood that supplied the PBMCs. Amplification yielded TCR beta CDR3 regions, with RNA transcripts as the source. The HTBI primer set was used in a first-round RT-PCR of the TCR CDR3. TCRdb analysed the multiplex PCR reads with MiXCR anew, one entry per CDR3 protein. The profile shows about 360,000 distinct CDR3 sequences, less than 15% of them singletons. Germline V gene sequence: CDR1 LGHDT, CDR2 YNNKEL (reference sequence). The CDR3 is 16 amino acids. V was pared by 0 bases and J by 5 bases, with 5 bases of the junction left unmatched.

Sequences were obtained from blood. The TCR originated in a young woman with Graves' hyperthyroidism. The V gene is TRBV3-1, the J gene TRBJ2-3, with TRBD2 matching over 10 bases. This CDR3 reads CASSQEASGRKDTQYF. In DNA form, the CDR3 reads TGTGCCAGCAGCCAAGAAGCTAGCGGGAGAAAAGATACGCAGTATTTT.